This T cell receptor (beta chain) was sequenced during a study of blood T cell repertoires in COVID-19. The wider study: Sites in the United States, Italy and Spain provided acute and convalescent COVID-19 samples. The cDNA or gDNA used as material had been derived from T cells, B-cell-depleted T cells, or PBMCs.

Clones were read by immunoSEQ multiplex PCR, and TCRdb kept only the in-frame ones, dropping some. The table has roughly 34,000 clones, 90% seen once. The V gene end was trimmed by 7 bases and the J gene end by 2 bases; junction bases not matched to a gene: 4. The length of the CDR3 is 13 residues. Germline lookup yields CDR1 SNHLY and CDR2 FYNNEI. The TCR comes from a man between 60 and 75 years old with active or convalescent COVID-19. The sample consisted of peripheral blood. The chain uses TRBV2 and TRBJ1-1, with 7 bases identical to TRBD1. CDR3 bases: TGTGCCAGCATCAGGGACAGAAACACTGAAGCTTTCTTT. Encoded protein: CASIRDRNTEAFF.